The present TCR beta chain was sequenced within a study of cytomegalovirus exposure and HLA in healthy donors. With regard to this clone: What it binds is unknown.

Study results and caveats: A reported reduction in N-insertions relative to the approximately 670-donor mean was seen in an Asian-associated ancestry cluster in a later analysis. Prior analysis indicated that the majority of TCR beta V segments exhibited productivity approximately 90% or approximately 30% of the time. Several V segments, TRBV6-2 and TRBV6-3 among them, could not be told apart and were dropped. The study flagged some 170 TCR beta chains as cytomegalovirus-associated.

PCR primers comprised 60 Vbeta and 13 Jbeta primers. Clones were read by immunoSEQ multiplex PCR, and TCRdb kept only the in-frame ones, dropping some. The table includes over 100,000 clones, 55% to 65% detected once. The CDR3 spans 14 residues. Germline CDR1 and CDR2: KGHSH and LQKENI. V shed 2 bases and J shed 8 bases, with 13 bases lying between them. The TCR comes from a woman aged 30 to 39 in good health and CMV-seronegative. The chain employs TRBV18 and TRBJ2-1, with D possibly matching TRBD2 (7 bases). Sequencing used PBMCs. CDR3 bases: TGTGCCAGCTCACCAGATGGGGGGGGCCATGAGCAGTTCTTC. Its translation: CASSPDGGGHEQFF.